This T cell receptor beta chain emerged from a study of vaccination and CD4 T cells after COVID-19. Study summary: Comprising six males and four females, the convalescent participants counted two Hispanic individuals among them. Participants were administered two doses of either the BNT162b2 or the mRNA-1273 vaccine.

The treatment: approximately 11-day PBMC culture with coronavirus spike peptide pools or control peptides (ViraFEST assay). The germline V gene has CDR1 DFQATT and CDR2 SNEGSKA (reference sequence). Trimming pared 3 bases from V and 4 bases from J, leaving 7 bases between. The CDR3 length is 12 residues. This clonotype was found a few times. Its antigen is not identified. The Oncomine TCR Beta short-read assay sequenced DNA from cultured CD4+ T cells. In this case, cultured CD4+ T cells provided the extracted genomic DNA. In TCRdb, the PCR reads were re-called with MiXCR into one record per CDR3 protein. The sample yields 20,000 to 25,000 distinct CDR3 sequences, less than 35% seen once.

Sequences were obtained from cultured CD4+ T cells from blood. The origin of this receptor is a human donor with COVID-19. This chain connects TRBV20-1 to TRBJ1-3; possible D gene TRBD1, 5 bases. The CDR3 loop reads CSAREGGNTIYF. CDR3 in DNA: TGCAGTGCTAGGGAGGGGGGAAACACCATATATTTT.